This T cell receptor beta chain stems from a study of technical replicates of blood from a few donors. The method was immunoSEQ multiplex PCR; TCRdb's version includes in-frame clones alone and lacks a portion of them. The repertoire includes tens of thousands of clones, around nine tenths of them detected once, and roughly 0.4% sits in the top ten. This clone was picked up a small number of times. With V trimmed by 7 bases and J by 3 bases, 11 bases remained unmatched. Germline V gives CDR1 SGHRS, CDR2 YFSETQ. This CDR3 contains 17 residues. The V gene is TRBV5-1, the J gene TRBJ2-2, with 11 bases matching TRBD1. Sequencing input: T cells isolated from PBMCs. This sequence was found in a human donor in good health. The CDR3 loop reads CASSEGQGARYTGELFF. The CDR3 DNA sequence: TGCGCCAGCTCGGAAGGACAGGGGGCTAGGTACACCGGGGAGCTGTTTTTT.